There are many counts of the clone carrying this T cell receptor (beta chain). Its antigen is as yet unknown. These data belong to a study of post-analysis software for immune sequencing data. Study-wide context: The disease courses spanned relapsing-remitting, secondary progressive and progressive-relapsing forms of multiple sclerosis. Study conclusions and caveats: Samples from a shared batch, those prepared together, strongly co-clustered by F measure. Higher frequency in patients than in controls was seen for about 5 TRBV segments, with TRBV5-6, TRBV5-1 and TRBV20-1 among them. Multiple sclerosis patients had significantly lower normalized Chao1 diversity than controls.

The CDR3 sequence is 12 residues long. Trimming pared 6 bases from V and 9 bases from J, leaving 12 bases between. Germline CDR1 SGHTA, CDR2 FQGNSA. Unique molecular identifiers were carried by the TCR beta cDNA libraries. MiXCR, run by TCRdb on the PCR reads, gives a single entry per CDR3 protein. The table has over 300,000 distinct CDR3 sequences, approximately 33% seen once. This receptor was taken from a girl aged 10-17 years with multiple sclerosis. Material: blood. This chain links TRBV7-2 with TRBJ2-1, with a tentative D call TRBD2 (6 bases). Here the CDR3 reads CASRRLDGEQFF. CDR3 DNA sequence: TGTGCCAGCAGGCGACTAGATGGTGAGCAGTTCTTC. The entire variable domain, with the rest obtained from reference TRBV7-2 and TRBJ2-1, is as follows: GAGVSQSPSNKVTEKGKDVELRCDPISGHTALYWYRQSLGQGLEFLIYFQGNSAPDKSGLPSDRFSAERTGGSVSTLTIQRTQQEDSAVYLCASRRLDGEQFFGPGTRLTVL.